This T cell receptor beta chain originates from a study of OX40 agonist ivuxolimab in advanced cancers. At the level of the study: Ivuxolimab, which patients received intravenously every 2 weeks, was dosed at 0.01 to 10 mg/kg.

In germline, CDR1 is SNHLY, CDR2 FYNNEI. The CDR3 spans 13 residues. The V end was cut by 4 bases, the J end by 1 base, with 7 bases between. Measured with immunoSEQ multiplex PCR; TCRdb has only the in-frame clones, and not every one. The repertoire holds 94,000 or so clones, 84% seen once, with under 6.5% in the top ten. This TCR derives from an adult with an advanced solid tumor such as melanoma, head and neck, liver or kidney cancer. Sample: CD4+ or CD8+ T cells sorted from blood, taken in a trial of the OX40 agonist ivuxolimab. The chain combines TRBV2 with TRBJ1-1, with D unresolved. The CDR3 loop is CASSVNGNTEAFF. The CDR3 DNA sequence: TGTGCCAGCAGTGTTAATGGGAACACTGAAGCTTTCTTT. The whole variable domain, filled in from reference TRBV2 and TRBJ1-1, reads EPEVTQTPSHQVTQMGQEVILRCVPISNHLYFYWYRQILGQKVEFLVSFYNNEISEKSEIFDDQFSVERPDGSNFTLKIRSTKLEDSAMYFCASSVNGNTEAFFGQGTRLTVV.